A single sample is the source of the 24 T cell receptor beta chains below, sequenced in a study of cytomegalovirus exposure and HLA in healthy donors. It was with 60 Vbeta and 13 Jbeta primers that the PCR ran. TCRdb keeps only in-frame clones here, not all; method: immunoSEQ multiplex PCR. The sample has 40,000 or so clones, about 60% seen once. The sequencing sample was made of PBMCs. The receptors shown here come from a human donor in good health.

The rearrangement joins TRBV7-2 to TRBJ2-1, with 9 bases identical to TRBD2. V dropped 2 bases and J dropped 15; count of bases not matched to a gene: 20. Germline CDR1 and CDR2: SGHTA and FQGNSA. This CDR3 is built from 17 residues. Here the CDR3 DNA reads TGTGCCAGCAGCTTATACGGAGCGGGGGGCCCCTACCCTGAAGCGTTCTTC. It translates to CASSLYGAGGPYPEAFF.

V is TRBV28 and J is TRBJ2-1; D gene unclear. CDR3 size: 11 residues. V was cut by 5 bases and J by 13 bases, with 12 bases left in between. Germline V CDR1 and CDR2: MDHEN, SYDVKM. This chain's CDR3 is CASSAETGQFF. The CDR3 DNA reads as TGTGCCAGCAGTGCCGAGACGGGTCAGTTCTTC.

The chain employs TRBV5-1 and TRBJ1-1; the D is unclear. The CDR3 extends over 14 amino acids. Trimming cost V 0 bases and J 3 bases, with 9 bases left between them. CDR1 is SGHRS and CDR2 is YFSETQ in the germline V gene. DNA for the CDR3: TGCGCCAGCAGCTTGGGTGGTTCGGACACTGAAGCTTTCTTT. This translates into CASSLGGSDTEAFF.

This clone was seen more than once but under ten times. J is TRBJ1-1 and V is TRBV18; possible D gene TRBD1, 6 bases. The CDR3 has 13 residues. V lost 4 bases to trimming and J lost 4 bases, with 10 bases between them. Germline V gives CDR1 KGHSH, CDR2 LQKENI. The CDR3 loop reads CASSHGGPTEAFF. CDR3 DNA sequence: TGTGCCAGCTCACATGGGGGCCCCACTGAAGCTTTCTTT.

This clone has a handful of counts. The rearrangement joins TRBV7-2 to TRBJ1-4, with a weak D call TRBD1 (6 bases). The length of the CDR3 is 14 residues. With 5 bases removed from V and 7 bases from J, the gap between germline ends came to 14 bases. Germline values: CDR1 SGHTA, CDR2 FQGNSA. CDR3 protein: CASSTQGWVEKLFF. CDR3 in DNA: TGTGCCAGCAGCACCCAGGGGTGGGTTGAAAAACTGTTTTTT. The variable domain in full, completed from reference TRBV7-2 and TRBJ1-4, reads GAGVSQSPSNKVTEKGKDVELRCDPISGHTALYWYRQSLGQGLEFLIYFQGNSAPDKSGLPSDRFSAERTGGSVSTLTIQRTQQEDSAVYLCASSTQGWVEKLFFGSGTQLSVL.

V and J are TRBV7-9 and TRBJ1-4; weak D call: TRBD1 (5 bases). V shed 5 bases and J shed 7 bases, with 17 bases lying between them. The germline V gene has CDR1 SEHNR and CDR2 FQNEAQ (reference sequence). The CDR3 has 15 residues. The CDR3 DNA follows: TGTGCCAGCAGCCGCCCACCCCTAACAGGTGAAAAACTGTTTTTT. This encodes CASSRPPLTGEKLFF.

The CDR3 is CASSPTRDSLSSPLHF. As DNA, the CDR3 is TGTGCCAGCAGTCCTACTCGGGACAGCCTAAGTTCACCCCTCCACTTT. This chain links TRBV5-4 with TRBJ1-6, with 7 nucleotides matching TRBD1. Per the germline V gene, CDR1 is SGHNT and CDR2 is YYREEE (reference sequence). The CDR3 spans 16 residues. The V segment lost 5 bases and the J segment 9 bases; nucleotides outside the gene matches: 14.

The sample holds a few counts of this clone. The chain carries TRBV28 and TRBJ2-4, with 7 nucleotides matching TRBD2. Losses at the gene ends were 5 bases for V and 6 bases for J; bases not matched to a gene: 7. This CDR3 has 14 amino acids. In germline, CDR1 is MDHEN, CDR2 SYDVKM. CDR3 residues: CASSERGRGNIQYF. DNA of the CDR3: TGTGCCAGCAGTGAGCGGGGACGAGGAAACATTCAGTACTTC.

This chain connects TRBV5-1 to TRBJ2-1; 10 bases are shared with TRBD2. Looked up from germline, CDR1 is SGHRS and CDR2 is YFSETQ. This CDR3 comprises 14 residues. Unmatched junction bases numbered 1, after V lost 1 base and J lost 6 bases. Here the CDR3 reads CASSLSGGANEQFF. CDR3 coding DNA: TGCGCCAGCAGCTTGAGCGGGGGGGCCAATGAGCAGTTCTTC. Full variable domain (rest looked up from reference TRBV5-1 and TRBJ2-1): KAGVTQTPRYLIKTRGQQVTLSCSPISGHRSVSWYQQTPGQGLQFLFEYFSETQRNKGNFPGRFSGRQFSNSRSEMNVSTLELGDSALYLCASSLSGGANEQFFGPGTRLTVL.

The chain's CDR3 is CASRAQTGYQPQHF. Here the CDR3 DNA reads TGTGCCAGCAGAGCCCAGACAGGGTATCAGCCCCAGCATTTT. The chain recombines TRBV2 with TRBJ1-5; 7 bases match TRBD1. The CDR3 runs to 14 residues. The V segment lost 6 bases and the J segment 5 bases; nucleotides outside the gene matches: 7. Germline V gene sequence: CDR1 SNHLY, CDR2 FYNNEI. Variable domain in full (rest from reference TRBV2 and TRBJ1-5): EPEVTQTPSHQVTQMGQEVILRCVPISNHLYFYWYRQILGQKVEFLVSFYNNEISEKSEIFDDQFSVERPDGSNFTLKIRSTKLEDSAMYFCASRAQTGYQPQHFGDGTRLSIL.

This chain joins TRBV28 and TRBJ1-2; D not certain. Germline V gene data show CDR1 as MDHEN and CDR2 as SYDVKM. The V end lost 8 bases, the J end lost 8 bases, and 15 bases lay between the germline ends. CDR3 size: 12 residues. DNA for the CDR3: TGTGCCAGCGGCGGTTTCGGGTACGGCTACACCTTC. Amino acids: CASGGFGYGYTF.

The gene calls are TRBV7-8 and TRBJ1-2; TRBD1 matches 7 bases. J lost 6 bases, V lost 3 bases, and 10 bases had no gene match. Per the germline V gene, CDR1 is SGHVS and CDR2 is FQNEAQ. This CDR3 is built from 15 residues. CDR3 sequence reads: CASSLGTGVAHGYTF. CDR3 coding DNA: TGTGCCAGCAGCTTGGGTACAGGGGTTGCTCATGGCTACACCTTC.

V usage is TRBV18 and J usage is TRBJ1-6; D may be TRBD1 (5 bases). The CDR3 has 16 residues. CDR1 and CDR2 (germline): KGHSH, LQKENI. The V and J ends lost 3 bases and 5 bases respectively, with 14 bases between them. The CDR3, as DNA: TGTGCCAGCTCACCGGATCAGGGCCCGAATAATTCACCCCTCCACTTT. Protein product: CASSPDQGPNNSPLHF.

J is TRBJ2-7 and V is TRBV20-1; D uncertain. Trimming took 1 base from V and 3 from J, leaving 4 bases between them. This CDR3 has 11 residues. CDR1 is DFQATT, CDR2 SNEGSKA, per germline (reference sequence). CDR3 nucleotides: TGCAGTGCTAGAGCTGTCTACGAGCAGTACTTC. Translated, it gives CSARAVYEQYF.

This clone has only one observation. For the CDR3, the DNA is TGCGCCAGCAGCCACAGACAGGGCCCCTACGAGCAGTACTTC. This encodes CASSHRQGPYEQYF. This chain joins TRBV5-1 and TRBJ2-5; 7 positions agree with TRBD1. Matching the DNA end better, TRBJ2-7 makes the J call doubtful. Germline CDR1 SGHRS, CDR2 YFSETQ. CDR3 length equals 14 residues.

The table lists this clone with a few counts. The chain has TRBV6-6 and TRBJ1-6; the match to TRBD1 covers 7 bases. V was clipped by 5 bases and J by 6 bases; unmatched bases: 10. The germline CDR1 and CDR2 sequences are MNHNY and SVGAGI (reference sequence). This CDR3 region has 16 residues. The CDR3 nucleotides are TGTGCCAGCAGTCCACCCGAGGGGGCGGCTAATTCACCCCTCCACTTT. Translation gives CASSPPEGAANSPLHF.

This clone was picked up a small number of times. The chain couples TRBV6-6 to TRBJ2-7, with D perhaps matching TRBD1 (6 bases). This CDR3 comprises 14 residues. Trimming removed 10 bases from V and 1 base from J, with 17 bases in between. Germline CDR1 MNHNY, CDR2 SVGAGI (reference sequence). This chain's CDR3 is CATGRVGQSYEQYF. The DNA of the CDR3 is TGTGCCACCGGCCGTGTCGGACAGTCCTACGAGCAGTACTTC.

This clone was detected once. This chain joins TRBV9 and TRBJ2-2; TRBD2 matches 9 bases. J lost 4 bases, V lost 6 bases, and 13 bases had no gene match. Germline V gene sequence: CDR1 SGDLS, CDR2 YYNGEE. This CDR3 contains 17 residues. The CDR3 sequence is CASTRQGRGGFTGELFF. The CDR3 DNA reads as TGTGCCAGCACCCGTCAAGGGCGGGGGGGTTTCACCGGGGAGCTGTTTTTT.

This clone was picked up a small number of times. CDR3: CASSLRGQYGYTF. The CDR3 region has the DNA TGTGCCAGCAGTTTACGCGGACAATATGGCTACACCTTC. The chain carries TRBV27 and TRBJ1-2; TRBD1 might be the D (5 bases). This CDR3 comprises 13 residues. Germline V gives CDR1 MNHEY, CDR2 SMNVEV (reference sequence). Trimming removed 2 bases from V and 5 bases from J, with 9 bases in between.

J is TRBJ1-5 and V is TRBV28; the match to TRBD1 covers 7 bases. CDR3 size: 18 residues. Germline V lookup: CDR1 MDHEN, CDR2 SYDVKM. The ends lost 3 bases at V and 2 bases at J; junction bases unmatched: 13. The chain's CDR3 is CASSFSFSTGRGNQPQHF. The CDR3 DNA sequence: TGTGCCAGCAGTTTCTCCTTTTCGACAGGGCGTGGCAATCAGCCCCAGCATTTT.

This clone was counted between two and nine times. The chain employs TRBV7-2 and TRBJ2-7, with TRBD2 matching over 12 bases. V lost 5 bases to trimming and J lost 2 bases; unmatched junction nucleotides: 1. This CDR3 comprises 14 residues. The V gene's germline CDR1 is SGHTA and CDR2 FQGNSA. The chain's CDR3 is CASSRTSGTYEQYF. CDR3 coding DNA: TGTGCCAGCAGCAGGACTAGCGGGACCTACGAGCAGTACTTC.

V usage is TRBV7-2 and J usage is TRBJ2-7, with TRBD1 identical over 7 bases. Germline CDR1 and CDR2: SGHTA and FQGNSA. This CDR3 spans 14 amino acids. V dropped 6 bases and J dropped 2; count of bases not matched to a gene: 7. The CDR3 here is CASRQRTGAYEQYF. In DNA, the CDR3 is TGTGCCAGCAGACAACGAACAGGGGCCTACGAGCAGTACTTC. Drawing the rest from reference TRBV7-2 and TRBJ2-7, the complete variable domain is GAGVSQSPSNKVTEKGKDVELRCDPISGHTALYWYRQSLGQGLEFLIYFQGNSAPDKSGLPSDRFSAERTGGSVSTLTIQRTQQEDSAVYLCASRQRTGAYEQYFGPGTRLTVT.

This sequence joins TRBV5-6 and TRBJ1-2; 7 bases are a match to TRBD1. The J segment lost 7 bases and the V segment lost 2 bases, leaving 2 bases of the junction unmatched. This CDR3 contains 12 residues. Per the germline V gene, CDR1 is SGHDT and CDR2 is YYEEEE. Here the CDR3 DNA reads TGTGCCAGCAGCTTAGGGGGCTTTGGCTACACCTTC. The encoded protein is CASSLGGFGYTF.

This clone was counted a few times. V is TRBV4-1 and J is TRBJ2-5, with 7 bases identical to TRBD2. The germline gives CDR1 MGHRA, CDR2 YSYEKL. The CDR3 spans 14 residues. The trim removed 6 bases at V and 2 bases at J, leaving 6 bases unmatched. CDR3 sequence: CASRNPAGQETQYF. The CDR3 DNA reads as TGCGCCAGCAGGAATCCAGCGGGGCAAGAGACCCAGTACTTC.